Sequencing of this T cell receptor beta chain was carried out in a study of blood T cell repertoires in COVID-19. About the research overall: Sources were T cells, B-cell-depleted T cells, or PBMCs; the material itself was cDNA or gDNA.

In the original analysis: For nucleated cells, counts were estimated from reference gene primer amplification. Produced via immunoSEQ multiplex PCR; TCRdb's table is partial and in-frame only. V and J calls and clone size come straight from that table; D and trimming were deduced from the DNA. The repertoire includes roughly 400,000 clones, more than 80% of them detected once, and around 1.1% sits in the top ten. J gave up 2 bases and V 0 bases, and 1 base lay outside the gene matches. The CDR3 runs to 15 residues. The germline V gene encodes CDR1 SGHAT and CDR2 FQNNGV. The study recruited people aged roughly 18 to 100 years across 20 to 30 US areas. Cohorts were assigned according to the clinical history that participants reported.

The chain is built from TRBV11-2 and TRBJ2-5, with TRBD2 matching 9 bases. Sequenced: PBMCs or T cells enriched from blood (not recorded which). The clonotype originates from a man in his thirties or forties who had recovered from COVID-19. Here the CDR3 DNA reads TGTGCCAGCAGCTTAGAAACTAGCGGGCAAGAGACCCAGTACTTC. This sequence encodes CASSLETSGQETQYF.